These 25 T cell receptor beta chains originate from one sample sequenced in a study of memory CD4+ T cells and cytomegalovirus serostatus. The sort gate was single viable CD3+CD4+CD8-CD45RO+ cells for memory CD4+ T cells. Method: immunoSEQ multiplex PCR; TCRdb's copy keeps in-frame clones and lacks some. The sample contains 40,000 to 55,000 clones, about 86% of which appear only once. Sequencing used memory CD4+ T cells from blood. These receptors all stem from an adult in good health and CMV-seropositive.

This chain uses TRBV19 with TRBJ2-7; 13 bases agree with TRBD2. This CDR3 comprises 15 residues. CDR1 and CDR2 from the germline V gene are LNHDA and SQIVND (reference sequence). The junction had 2 bases not matched to a gene; V was cut back by 5 bases and J by 1 base. CDR3 nucleotide sequence: TGTGCCAGTAGTCGGGGACTAGCGGGGTCCTACGAGCAGTACTTC. Residues: CASSRGLAGSYEQYF.

This chain uses TRBV7-2 with TRBJ2-1, with TRBD2 matching 8 bases. CDR1 is SGHTA and CDR2 is FQGNSA in the germline V gene. CDR3 length: 16 amino acids. Trimming took 1 base from V and 9 from J; bases not matched to a gene: 11. Here the CDR3 reads CASSLVWGLGAGEQFF. The CDR3 DNA sequence: TGTGCCAGCAGCTTAGTTTGGGGACTAGGGGCGGGTGAGCAGTTCTTC.

The chain couples TRBV6-5 to TRBJ1-4, with D maybe TRBD1 (5 bases). The germline CDR1 and CDR2 sequences are MNHEY and SVGAGI. The germline V and J ends were trimmed by 6 bases and 7 bases, with 18 bases remaining between them. This CDR3 contains 15 residues. The CDR3 DNA reads as TGTGCCAGCAGACCCTGGGACGGGAAGCCTGAAAAACTGTTTTTT. Residues: CASRPWDGKPEKLFF.

The V gene is TRBV11-2, the J gene TRBJ2-1; TRBD1 matches at 10 bases. Germline V lookup: CDR1 SGHAT, CDR2 FQNNGV. V gave up 5 bases and J gave up 2 bases; unmatched junction bases: 3. This CDR3 has 15 residues. The CDR3 DNA follows: TGTGCCAGCAGCACCGGGACAGGGGCCTACAATGAGCAGTTCTTC. Residues: CASSTGTGAYNEQFF.

The table lists this clone with a count of one. The rearrangement links TRBV18 to TRBJ1-1, with D possibly matching TRBD1 (5 bases). V gave up 5 bases and J gave up 2 bases, with 9 bases separating them. This CDR3 is built from 13 residues. CDR1 KGHSH and CDR2 LQKENI come from the germline V gene. The CDR3 reads CASSGTRNTEAFF. As DNA, the CDR3 is TGTGCCAGCTCAGGGACCAGAAACACTGAAGCTTTCTTT.

The chain uses TRBV5-4 and TRBJ2-4; no firm D call. Germline values: CDR1 SGHNT, CDR2 YYREEE (reference sequence). The ends were cut back, 3 bases at V and 1 base at J, with 8 bases in the middle. The CDR3 is made up of 14 amino acids. DNA of the CDR3: TGTGCCAGCAGCTCTTGGGTGGCCAAAAACATTCAGTACTTC. Translating it yields CASSSWVAKNIQYF.

The chain uses TRBV5-6 and TRBJ1-1, with unresolved D. The CDR3 sequence is 12 residues long. Germline V gene sequence: CDR1 SGHDT, CDR2 YYEEEE. V lost 5 bases and J 1 base, leaving 6 bases between the germline ends. CDR3 amino acids: CASRGSNTEAFF. CDR3 nucleotides: TGTGCCAGCAGGGGGTCGAACACTGAAGCTTTCTTT.

The chain combines TRBV6-5 with TRBJ2-2; 11 nucleotides agree with TRBD2. The germline V gene encodes CDR1 MNHEY and CDR2 SVGAGI. This CDR3 is 15 amino acids long. V lost 7 bases, J lost 5 bases, and 6 bases stayed unmatched. Here the CDR3 DNA reads TGTGCCAGCAAACTAGCGGGGGCCCAAACCGGGGAGCTGTTTTTT. Amino acids: CASKLAGAQTGELFF.

V gene TRBV11-3 combines with J gene TRBJ2-2, with D possibly TRBD1 on 5 matching bases. Deletions cut 3 bases from V and 8 bases from J, with 19 bases between. The germline gives CDR1 SGHNT, CDR2 YENEEA. CDR3 size: 16 residues. CDR3 nucleotides: TGTGCCAGCAGCTTCACCCAGGGAATCGGGTCTGGGGAGCTGTTTTTT. Its protein is CASSFTQGIGSGELFF.

The rearrangement uses TRBV4-2 and TRBJ2-7; 7 bases match TRBD2. CDR3 length equals 15 residues. Per germline, CDR1 LGHNA and CDR2 YNFKEQ. The junction had 8 bases not matched to a gene; V was cut back by 6 bases and J by 0 bases. Here the CDR3 reads CASSLSGANSYEQYF. DNA for the CDR3: TGTGCCAGCAGTTTAAGCGGGGCCAACTCCTACGAGCAGTACTTC.

CDR3 sequence (DNA): TGCGCCAGCAGCCAAGATCCCCAGGGCCGAGGCTACACCTTC. This gives the protein CASSQDPQGRGYTF. The chain couples TRBV4-3 to TRBJ1-2; tentatively, D is TRBD1 (5 bases). CDR3 length: 14 amino acids. Trimming cost V 0 bases and J 8 bases, with 13 bases left between them. CDR1 and CDR2 (germline): LGHNA, YSLEER.

The chain employs TRBV7-2 and TRBJ2-7; weak D call: TRBD2 (6 bases). The V gene's germline CDR1 is SGHTA and CDR2 FQGNSA. The V gene lost 2 bases and the J gene lost 3 bases, with 11 bases spanning the gap. The CDR3 has 14 amino acids. CDR3 coding DNA: TGTGCCAGCAGCTTAACGGAGGGGTTCTACGAGCAGTACTTC. It yields the protein CASSLTEGFYEQYF.

The chain has TRBV11-2 and TRBJ2-3; D remains ambiguous. V lost 5 bases to trimming and J lost 5 bases, with 8 bases between them. Germline V gene data show CDR1 as SGHAT and CDR2 as FQNNGV. The CDR3 extends over 12 amino acids. The CDR3 loop reads CASSDRIDTQYF. The CDR3 nucleotides are TGTGCCAGCAGCGATCGAATAGATACGCAGTATTTT. Full variable domain (missing parts from reference TRBV11-2 and TRBJ2-3): EAGVAQSPRYKIIEKRQSVAFWCNPISGHATLYWYQQILGQGPKLLIQFQNNGVVDDSQLPKDRFSAERLKGVDSTLKIQPAKLEDSAVYLCASSDRIDTQYFGPGTRLTVL.

The CDR3 region has the DNA TGCGCCAGCAGCCAAGTCGTGAACACTGAAGCTTTCTTT. Amino acids: CASSQVVNTEAFF. The chain recombines TRBV4-3 with TRBJ1-1; D is unclear. V gave up 1 base and J gave up 0 bases, with 3 bases separating them. The length of the CDR3 is 13 residues. Germline-derived CDR1 and CDR2 are LGHNA and YSLEER.

V and J are TRBV5-1 and TRBJ2-2; 11 nucleotides agree with TRBD1. Germline trimming cut 4 bases from V and 5 bases from J; bases unmatched to any gene: 7. The CDR3 has 16 amino acids. Per germline, CDR1 SGHRS and CDR2 YFSETQ. The CDR3 DNA reads as TGCGCCAGCAGCCATTCCGGGACAGGGGGAACCGGGGAGCTGTTTTTT. Its protein is CASSHSGTGGTGELFF.

This sequence joins TRBV19 and TRBJ1-4; 7 bases align to TRBD1. CDR1 is LNHDA, CDR2 SQIVND, per germline (reference sequence). The CDR3 extends over 16 amino acids. The junction had 13 bases not matched to a gene; V was cut back by 4 bases and J by 8 bases. In DNA, the CDR3 is TGTGCCAGTAGTAATCGAGGTGGGGACAGCGGCGAAAAACTGTTTTTT. It yields the protein CASSNRGGDSGEKLFF.

The chain couples TRBV14 to TRBJ1-6; no clear D gene. There are 14 residues in the CDR3. Trimming cost V 1 base and J 7 bases, with 8 bases left between them. The germline V gene encodes CDR1 SGHDN and CDR2 FVKESK. CDR3 amino acids: CASSQGLLNSPLHF. Here the CDR3 DNA reads TGTGCCAGCAGCCAAGGACTGCTAAATTCACCCCTCCACTTT. Full variable domain (remainder filled in from reference TRBV14 and TRBJ1-6): EAGVTQFPSHSVIEKGQTVTLRCDPISGHDNLYWYRRVMGKEIKFLLHFVKESKQDESGMPNNRFLAERTGGTYSTLKVQPAELEDSGVYFCASSQGLLNSPLHFGNGTRLTVT.

The chain is built from TRBV28 and TRBJ1-1; possibly TRBD1 for D (5 bases). The V gene lost 6 bases and the J gene lost 4 bases, with 15 bases spanning the gap. Germline V gene data show CDR1 as MDHEN and CDR2 as SYDVKM. The CDR3 extends over 14 amino acids. CDR3 residues: CASRRPERGTEAFF. In DNA, the CDR3 is TGTGCCAGCAGACGACCGGAAAGGGGCACTGAAGCTTTCTTT.

The genes are TRBV5-1 and TRBJ1-2, with no clear D. The CDR3 loop spans 14 amino acids. Germline CDR1 and CDR2: SGHRS and YFSETQ. V was pared by 4 bases and J by 5 bases, with 15 bases between. The DNA of the CDR3 is TGCGCCAGCAGCGCACGGCTACCGGGTTATGGCTACACCTTC. Its translation: CASSARLPGYGYTF.

This chain joins TRBV4-3 and TRBJ2-7; D might be TRBD1 or TRBD2, each matching 5 bases. The V end was cut by 0 bases, the J end by 5 bases, with 11 bases between. The CDR3 covers 14 residues. The germline CDR1 and CDR2 sequences are LGHNA and YSLEER. The CDR3 sequence is CASSQEVWGNEQYF. CDR3 in DNA: TGCGCCAGCAGCCAAGAGGTGTGGGGGAACGAGCAGTACTTC.

This clone appeared once. The chain has TRBV29-1 and TRBJ2-1, with D perhaps assigned TRBD1 or TRBD2 (5 bases each). This CDR3 has 14 residues. Trimming removed 4 bases at V and 6 bases at J, with 16 bases between. Germline lookup yields CDR1 SQVTM and CDR2 ANQGSEA. DNA for the CDR3: TGCAGCGTTGTCTTGCCCCCAGGGACCAATGAGCAGTTCTTC. Residues: CSVVLPPGTNEQFF.

The gene calls are TRBV18 and TRBJ1-1; D is unclear. The length of the CDR3 is 16 residues. The germline gives CDR1 KGHSH, CDR2 LQKENI. V was shortened by 3 bases and J by 1 base, with 15 bases between the two germline ends. The CDR3: CASSPRSPATNTEAFF. The DNA for the CDR3 is TGTGCCAGCTCACCCAGAAGCCCGGCGACGAACACTGAAGCTTTCTTT.

The chain joins TRBV5-1 to TRBJ2-3, with D unresolved. CDR1 and CDR2 from the germline V gene are SGHRS and YFSETQ. The germline V and J ends were trimmed by 7 bases and 4 bases, with 19 bases remaining between them. The CDR3 length is 15 residues. The chain's CDR3 is CASSGAPRRSDTQYF. The CDR3 region has the DNA TGCGCCAGCTCCGGAGCCCCAAGGCGCTCAGATACGCAGTATTTT.

V usage is TRBV7-2 and J usage is TRBJ2-7, with a weak D call TRBD2 (7 bases). The CDR3 is 14 amino acids. The germline CDR1 and CDR2 sequences are SGHTA and FQGNSA. V lost 4 bases and J 0 bases, leaving 10 bases between the germline ends. The CDR3 spells CASSYGGRSYEQYF. CDR3 in DNA: TGTGCCAGCAGCTACGGGGGGCGCTCCTACGAGCAGTACTTC.

This clone was observed a single time. The CDR3 DNA is TGTGCCAGCTCGGACAGGCAGTTAGCTAACTATGGCTACACCTTC. Translating it yields CASSDRQLANYGYTF. The V call is TRBV6-5, the J call TRBJ1-2; TRBD1 matches at 7 bases. After removal of 8 bases from V and 0 bases from J, the junction contained 9 bases not matched to a gene. The CDR3 loop spans 15 amino acids. Germline-derived CDR1 and CDR2 are MNHEY and SVGAGI.